What follows is one TCR beta chain and its context. No antigen is known for it. TCRdb reprocessed the RT-PCR reads via MiXCR and lists one record per CDR3 protein. The table records about 780,000 distinct CDR3 sequences, about a fifth of them present only once. This sample is drawn from a study of response to subunit inactivated influenza vaccine. Findings and caveats of the study: Researchers suggested that each seasonal influenza vaccination recruits few new T cells.

This CDR3 is 13 amino acids long. The V and J ends lost 5 bases and 8 bases respectively, with 13 bases between them. The germline CDR1 and CDR2 sequences are MNHEY and SVGEGT. The sample here was PBMCs from blood, taken 5 days after vaccination. The chain is built from TRBV6-2 or TRBV6-3 and TRBJ2-1, with a tentative D call TRBD2 (5 bases). The source of this sequence is a man aged 45-65 years who received an inactivated influenza vaccine. This chain's CDR3 is CASSDPPGYEQFF. In nucleotides, the CDR3 is TGTGCCAGCAGTGACCCACCGGGGTATGAGCAGTTCTTC.